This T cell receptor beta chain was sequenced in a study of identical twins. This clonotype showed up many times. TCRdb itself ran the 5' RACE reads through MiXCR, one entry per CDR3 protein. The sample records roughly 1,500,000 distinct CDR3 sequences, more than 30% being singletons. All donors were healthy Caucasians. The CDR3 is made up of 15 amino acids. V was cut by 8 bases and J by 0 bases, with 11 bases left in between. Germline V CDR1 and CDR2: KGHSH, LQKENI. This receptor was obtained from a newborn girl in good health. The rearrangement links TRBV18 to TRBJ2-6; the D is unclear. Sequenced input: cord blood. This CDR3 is CASSPDISGANVLTF. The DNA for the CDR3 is TGTGCCAGCAGCCCCGACATCTCTGGGGCCAACGTCCTGACTTTC.